These T cell receptor beta chains were read from a single sample in a study of blood T cells in healthy people across ages. MiXCR, applied by TCRdb to the 5' RACE reads, yields one record per CDR3 protein. The table has approximately 490,000 distinct CDR3 sequences, under 30% seen once; the top ten hold around 10%. These data were also filed under a second study, of T cells of mothers and their children.

The sequenced sample consisted of blood. These receptors were taken from a boy under 18 in good health. Both conserved end residues are part of each CDR3. The D gene is left open where the match is weak. Some rows have no size entry. The others give once, few or many, or a class for an expanded clone.

V	D	size	J	CDR3	DNA
TRBV18	NA	few	TRBJ1-1	CASSRVEPVGENTEAFF	TGTGCCAGCTCACGCGTAGAACCGGTAGGAGAGAACACTGAAGCTTTCTTT
TRBV27	TRBD1	few	TRBJ2-7	CASSADRGPYEQYF	TGTGCCAGCAGTGCCGACAGGGGCCCCTACGAGCAGTACTTC
TRBV28	NA	few	TRBJ1-1	CASSLMTGFMNTEAFF	TGTGCCAGCAGTTTAATGACAGGTTTTATGAACACTGAAGCTTTCTTT
TRBV6-2/TRBV6-3	TRBD1	NA	TRBJ2-7	CASSQGQVYEQYF	TGTGCCAGCAGCCAAGGACAGGTCTACGAGCAGTACTTC
TRBV27	NA	few	TRBJ2-3	CASRETDTQYF	TGTGCCAGCAGGGAGACAGATACGCAGTATTTT
TRBV7-3	TRBD2	few	TRBJ2-7	CASGEGTSGTHEQYF	TGTGCCAGCGGAGAAGGGACTAGCGGGACCCACGAGCAGTACTTC
TRBV11-1	NA	few	TRBJ1-6	CASSLVAGWGSDSYNSPLHF	TGTGCCAGCAGCTTAGTCGCAGGGTGGGGATCCGACTCCTATAATTCACCCCTCCACTTT
TRBV7-2	NA	few	TRBJ2-7	CASTFDRQYEQYF	TGTGCCAGCACCTTTGACAGGCAATACGAGCAGTACTTC
TRBV6-2/TRBV6-3	TRBD2	NA	TRBJ2-1	CASTQLLAGGSYNEQFF	TGTGCCAGCACCCAACTACTAGCGGGAGGGTCCTACAATGAGCAGTTCTTC
TRBV19	TRBD1	once	TRBJ2-7	CASSHRTGFYEQYF	TGTGCCAGTAGCCACCGGACAGGATTCTACGAGCAGTACTTC
TRBV19	NA	NA	TRBJ1-6	CASSASGARALPSPLHF	TGTGCCAGTAGCGCATCAGGCGCGCGGGCCCTCCCTTCACCCCTCCACTTT
TRBV18	TRBD2	NA	TRBJ2-5	CASSPASGQETQYF	TGTGCCAGCTCACCGGCTAGCGGACAAGAGACCCAGTACTTC
TRBV6-5	NA	NA	TRBJ1-2	CASSDRDSNYGHTF	TGTGCCAGCAGCGACAGAGATTCTAACTATGGCCACACCTTC
TRBV6-4	TRBD2	NA	TRBJ2-3	CASSLLADSTDTRYF	TGTGCCAGCAGTCTCCTAGCGGATAGCACAGATACGCGGTATTTT
TRBV12-3/TRBV12-4	TRBD1	many	TRBJ1-6	CASSLGTGNSPLHF	TGTGCCAGCAGTTTAGGGACAGGGAATTCACCCCTCCACTTT
TRBV20-1	NA	few	TRBJ2-7	CSASDGGAYGQYF	TGCAGTGCTAGCGACGGCGGAGCCTACGGGCAGTACTTC
TRBV2	TRBD2	NA	TRBJ2-1	CASIELAGAQQFF	TGTGCCAGCATTGAACTAGCGGGGGCTCAACAGTTCTTC
TRBV7-2	TRBD2	NA	TRBJ2-7	CASSLFRGLAGRYF	TGTGCCAGCAGCTTATTTAGGGGACTAGCGGGTCGCTACTTC
TRBV5-1	NA	NA	TRBJ1-2	CASSASTDGYTF	TGCGCCAGCAGCGCGTCTACAGATGGCTACACCTTC
TRBV27	NA	few	TRBJ1-4	CASRGIFTTNEKLFF	TGTGCCAGCAGGGGGATTTTTACAACTAATGAAAAACTGTTTTTT
TRBV20-1	NA	few	TRBJ2-7	CSPSAGRYEQYF	TGCAGCCCATCGGCAGGGCGCTACGAGCAGTACTTC
TRBV28	NA	many	TRBJ1-1	CASSFNTEAFF	TGTGCCAGCAGTTTTAACACTGAAGCTTTCTTT
TRBV7-3	NA	NA	TRBJ1-1	CASSLPPPNTEAFF	TGTGCCAGCAGCTTACCGCCACCGAACACTGAAGCTTTCTTT
TRBV4-3	NA	NA	TRBJ2-5	CASSQETGAHGETQYF	TGCGCCAGCAGCCAAGAGACAGGAGCCCACGGAGAGACCCAGTACTTC
TRBV6-2/TRBV6-3	NA	NA	TRBJ2-6	CASSYLEVTGANVLTF	TGTGCCAGCAGTTACCTCGAGGTAACTGGGGCCAACGTCCTGACTTTC
TRBV27	NA	NA	TRBJ2-7	CASSWLYGNYEQYF	TGTGCCAGCAGTTGGCTGTACGGGAACTACGAGCAGTACTTC
TRBV20-1	TRBD2	NA	TRBJ2-1	CSARERRTASGIINEQFF	TGCAGTGCTAGAGAGAGGCGTACCGCTAGCGGGATTATAAATGAGCAGTTCTTC
TRBV6-1	NA	few	TRBJ2-7	CASRTPDYEQYF	TGTGCCAGCAGGACCCCGGACTACGAGCAGTACTTC
TRBV28	TRBD1	few	TRBJ2-7	CASSRTGTGSYEQYF	TGTGCCAGCAGTAGAACCGGGACAGGGAGCTACGAGCAGTATTTC
TRBV20-1	NA	NA	TRBJ2-7	CSARGEGGYEQYF	TGCAGTGCTAGAGGAGAAGGGGGGTACGAGCAGTACTTC
TRBV29-1	TRBD2	many	TRBJ2-5	CSGVASGTQTQYF	TGCAGCGGGGTGGCTAGCGGGACTCAGACCCAGTACTTC
TRBV19	TRBD2	few	TRBJ2-1	CASSIGLAGEQFF	TGTGCCAGTAGTATAGGTTTAGCGGGGGAGCAGTTCTTC
TRBV5-1	NA	few	TRBJ2-5	CASSPEPDQETQYF	TGCGCCAGCAGCCCAGAACCGGATCAAGAGACCCAGTACTTC
TRBV27	TRBD1	few	TRBJ2-7	CASSPRPGQGDYEQYF	TGTGCCAGCAGTCCACGACCGGGACAGGGCGACTACGAGCAGTACTTC
TRBV7-3	NA	NA	TRBJ2-3	CASSPDGRTDTQYF	TGTGCCAGCAGCCCCGATGGACGCACAGATACGCAGTATTTT
TRBV29-1	NA	few	TRBJ2-2	CSVGGGTGELFF	TGCAGCGTTGGGGGCGGCACCGGGGAGCTGTTTTTT
TRBV7-9	NA	NA	TRBJ2-7	CASSLVWTQAYEQYF	TGTGCCAGCAGCTTAGTTTGGACTCAAGCCTACGAGCAGTACTTC
TRBV5-1	TRBD1	few	TRBJ2-3	CASSFETGTRTDTQYF	TGCGCCAGCAGCTTCGAGACAGGGACGAGAACAGATACGCAGTATTTT
TRBV28	TRBD1	few	TRBJ2-6	CASSLRTGSTGANVLTF	TGTGCCAGCAGTTTAAGGACAGGCAGTACCGGGGCCAACGTCCTGACTTTC
TRBV20-1	NA	NA	TRBJ2-1	CSARVVGALGNEQFF	TGCAGTGCTAGAGTGGTGGGAGCGTTGGGAAATGAGCAGTTCTTC
TRBV20-1	NA	NA	TRBJ1-5	CSAGGASGSPQHF	TGCAGTGCTGGTGGGGCTTCGGGGAGTCCCCAGCATTTT
TRBV7-7	NA	NA	TRBJ2-7	CASSAGTGTYEQYF	TGTGCCAGCAGCGCCGGGACGGGGACCTACGAGCAGTACTTC
TRBV3-1	TRBD2	NA	TRBJ2-7	CASSQERLAEQQQEYF	TGTGCCAGCAGCCAAGAGCGGCTAGCGGAACAACAGCAAGAGTACTTC
TRBV28	TRBD1	NA	TRBJ2-1	CASRGRTYNEQFF	TGTGCAAGCAGGGGGAGAACCTACAATGAGCAGTTCTTC
TRBV20-1	TRBD2	NA	TRBJ2-1	CSARDPWEGTYNEQFF	TGCAGTGCTAGAGATCCGTGGGAGGGGACCTACAATGAGCAGTTCTTC